This T cell receptor beta chain originates from a study of CD8+ T cells in alopecia areata. The CDR3 is made up of 15 amino acids. Germline CDR1 reads MNHNY; CDR2 reads SVGAGI (reference sequence). Trimming removed 2 bases at V and 7 bases at J, with 17 bases between. Punch biopsies of lesional scalp, plus peripheral blood, were taken from alopecia areata patients. Points from the study as a whole: More clonal than normal scalp was lesional scalp, particularly alopecia totalis/universalis. In scalp samples, resident alphabeta T cells of normal skin are also sequenced.

cDNA prepared by RNA extraction and subsequent reverse transcription served as the template for sequencing. This table comes from immunoSEQ multiplex PCR, and its TCRdb copy is limited to in-frame clones, with some not included. This sample carries 110,000 or so clones, roughly two fifths of them seen once, and the ten largest clones take about 3.1%. To note about this clone: Its antigen is as yet unknown.

The chain recombines TRBV6-6 with TRBJ2-5; either TRBD1 or TRBD2 may supply D (6 bases each). The clonotype comes from a human donor with alopecia areata. Material: CD4+ T cells sorted from blood. The CDR3: CASSYPQKGGGTQYF. DNA for the CDR3: TGTGCCAGCAGTTACCCTCAAAAGGGGGGTGGGACCCAGTACTTC.